This paragraph covers one TCR beta chain sequence. This clonotype is a singleton in its sample. Its antigen is not yet known. No base qualities exist here, and no much larger clone lies one base off it. The data were taken from a study of post-analysis software for immune sequencing data (dated by TCRdb to between 2015 and 2016). Study-wide context: The recorded disease courses included relapsing-remitting, secondary progressive and progressive-relapsing multiple sclerosis, and some patients had no subtype annotation. The multiple sclerosis patient repertoires were compared with around ten previously published healthy control repertoires from donors aged roughly 6 to 25 years. A subset of samples was prepared in parallel using single-end sample barcoding, then pooled and co-amplified after Illumina adapter ligation. Study-level results and caveats: When samples were clustered directly using the F measure, samples prepared in the same batch co-clustered strongly, which prompted a batch-effect correction. Patients showed significantly higher frequencies than controls for a few TRBV segments, among them TRBV5-6, TRBV5-1 and TRBV20-1. The control group was slightly older than the multiple sclerosis patient group. Compared with controls, multiple sclerosis patients had significantly lower normalized Chao1 diversity, a finding suggesting substantial peripheral T-cell clonal expansion.

The library was prepared using PCR. The instrument given in TCRdb is Illumina HiSeq 2500. To reduce PCR and sequencing biases, unique molecular identifiers were built into the TCR beta cDNA libraries. Per 1 to 10 million input T cells, approximately 500,000 cDNA molecules were obtained, such that each molecule approximated one T cell. The patient libraries were prepared and sequenced using the same protocol as the earlier healthy control dataset. Within a given batch, samples were prepared together, multiplexed and sequenced on the same HiSeq lane. The study's processing was this. Raw barcoded reads were processed with MIGEC, and single-read molecular identifier groups were discarded before consensus assembly and CDR3 extraction. Clonotype tables were post-analysed with VDJtools, normalizing diversity by down-sampling all datasets to the smallest sample size. Repertoire overlap clustering matched CDR3 amino acid but not nucleotide sequences to correct batch-related cross-sample contamination. TCRdb redid the processing of the public reads, applying fastp at Q25 and MiXCR, and retained in-frame beta chains. One record per CDR3 amino acid sequence lists the most common genes and DNA. TCRdb assigned the V and J calls; the authors' analysis was not used. In all, the sample holds around 500,000 distinct CDR3 sequences, and roughly 34% of those were seen once. The ten largest clones take up 5% to 6% of the sample.

TCR beta repertoires were profiled from peripheral blood of more than ten young patients with multiple sclerosis to demonstrate the VDJtools post-analysis software. The multiple sclerosis patients were children and adolescents ranging in age from 6 to 15 years. Ends trimmed: V by 9 bases, J by 5 bases; bases unmatched to a gene: 13. From cysteine to phenylalanine, the CDR3 is 16 amino acids long. Only the CDR3 DNA stays, 48 bases, in frame from base 1. The CDR1 and CDR2 encoded by the germline V gene are MDHEN and SYDVKM. Source material: blood. Rearrangement joined TRBV28 to TRBJ1-5; 10 bases in between match TRBD1. The source of this sequence is a girl younger than 18 with multiple sclerosis. The CDR3 amino acid sequence is: CASLGQGSLMDQPQHF. Here is the DNA: TGTGCCAGTTTGGGACAGGGGAGTTTAATGGATCAGCCCCAGCATTTT.